The 30 T cell receptor beta chains presented below share a single source sample, sequenced in a study of vaccination effects on CD4 cells after COVID-19. Some clones are missing from TCRdb's copy, which holds only in-frame ones; the method was immunoSEQ multiplex PCR. The table records around 30,000 clones, approximately 69% of them present only once. Antigen-specific CD4+ T cells were first expanded with viral peptide pools by the ViraFEST assay and only then sequenced. Following 10 days of culture, CD4+ T cells were isolated. The vaccine given was either BNT162b2 or mRNA-1273, in two doses. Which antigens these TCRs recognize remains unknown. Source: CD4+ T cells from PBMCs cultured with SARS-CoV-2 spike peptides, taken after COVID-19 vaccination. These receptors came from a human donor who received a COVID-19 vaccine.

This clone is judged medium-sized. The chain recombines TRBV19 with TRBJ2-7, with 9 bases that match TRBD1. Per the germline V gene, CDR1 is LNHDA and CDR2 is SQIVND (reference sequence). The CDR3 contains 14 residues. The V segment lost 5 bases and the J segment 3 bases; nucleotides outside the gene matches: 5. The CDR3 DNA reads TGTGCCAGTAGTGCGGTGACAGGGGGCTACGAGCAGTACTTC. Its protein product is CASSAVTGGYEQYF.

By share, this clone ranks as medium-sized (0.01 to 0.1%). V and J are TRBV6-4 and TRBJ2-1, with a weak D call TRBD1 (6 bases). V was trimmed by 4 bases and J by 7 bases, leaving 17 bases between them. The CDR3 extends over 15 amino acids. The germline CDR1 and CDR2 sequences are MRHNA and SNTAGT. CDR3 sequence reads: CASSAQGRSGNEQFF. The DNA for the CDR3 is TGTGCCAGCAGTGCTCAGGGGCGGAGCGGAAATGAGCAGTTCTTC.

The chain is built from TRBV7-9 and TRBJ1-2; D is unresolved. The CDR3 has 12 residues. Deletions cut 3 bases from V and 6 bases from J, with 8 bases between. The germline V gene has CDR1 SEHNR and CDR2 FQNEAQ (reference sequence). CDR3 nucleotides: TGTGCCAGCAGCTTGGCAAGTCATGGCTACACCTTC. It yields the protein CASSLASHGYTF.

The V and J genes are TRBV10-3 and TRBJ1-5; TRBD1 aligns across 8 bases. The V gene's germline CDR1 is ENHRY and CDR2 SYGVKD. After removal of 1 base from V and 4 bases from J, the junction contained 6 bases not matched to a gene. The CDR3 contains 16 residues. The CDR3 DNA reads as TGTGCCATCAGTGAGTTCCCCGACAGGGGTAATCAGCCCCAGCATTTT. This encodes CAISEFPDRGNQPQHF.

The rearrangement links TRBV19 to TRBJ1-1; 10 nucleotides align to TRBD1. Trimming at V came to 2 bases and at J to 4 bases, leaving 4 bases not matched to a gene. Germline CDR1 is LNHDA and CDR2 is SQIVND (reference sequence). CDR3 length: 15 residues. CDR3 region: CASSIWGQGPTEAFF. The CDR3 bases are TGTGCCAGTAGTATATGGGGACAGGGGCCCACTGAAGCTTTCTTT.

The V and J genes are TRBV4-2 and TRBJ2-7; D not resolved. V was trimmed by 3 bases and J by 2 bases, leaving 11 bases between them. From germline, CDR1 is LGHNA and CDR2 YNFKEQ. CDR3 length: 14 residues. The CDR3 bases are TGTGCCAGCAGCCACGATACCCCTCCCTACGAGCAGTACTTC. Its translation: CASSHDTPPYEQYF.

Only a few counts were recorded for this clone. The V call is TRBV5-1, the J call TRBJ2-3; D unclear. The CDR3 runs 14 residues. Between the trimmed V and J ends, which lost 4 bases and 2 bases, there was a span of 11 bases. CDR1 SGHRS and CDR2 YFSETQ come from the germline V gene. CDR3 sequence (DNA): TGCGCCAGCAGCACGGACGGAACCACAGATACGCAGTATTTT. Encoded protein: CASSTDGTTDTQYF.

The chain is built from TRBV5-1 and TRBJ1-2; 10 bases agree with TRBD1. CDR3 length equals 18 residues. Unmatched junction bases numbered 13, after V lost 4 bases and J lost 1 base. Germline V gene sequence: CDR1 SGHRS, CDR2 YFSETQ. In nucleotides, the CDR3 is TGCGCCAGCAGCGAGGGACAGGGGCGCCGAAGCTTTAACTATGGCTACACCTTC. Its protein is CASSEGQGRRSFNYGYTF.

The chain combines TRBV3-1 (or the pseudogene TRBV3-2) with TRBJ1-3; D might be TRBD1 (5 bases). This CDR3 contains 15 residues. Germline assignment: CDR1 LGHDT and CDR2 YNNKEL (reference sequence). Trimming removed 4 bases at V and 2 bases at J, with 12 bases between. CDR3 in DNA: TGTGCCAGCAGCCCCACCCAGGGCCCTGGAAACACCATATATTTT. This codes for CASSPTQGPGNTIYF.

This clone was found a few times. The V call is TRBV3-1 (or the pseudogene TRBV3-2), the J call TRBJ2-5, with TRBD2 matching over 7 bases. Trimming at V came to 3 bases and at J to 4 bases, leaving 5 bases not matched to a gene. The CDR3 loop spans 14 amino acids. CDR1 and CDR2 (germline): LGHDT, YNNKEL (reference sequence). CDR3 bases: TGTGCCAGCAGCCACTTTGGGGAGGGAGAGACCCAGTACTTC. Amino acids: CASSHFGEGETQYF.

The chain recombines TRBV21-1 with TRBJ2-7. TRBV21-1 constitutes a pseudogene. This CDR3 spans 17 amino acids. As DNA, the CDR3 is TGTGCCAGCAGCAAAGAAGGAGGGGGGCCGACCCAGCACGAGCAGTACTTC. Encoded protein: CASSKEGGGPTQHEQYF.

V gene TRBV7-9 combines with J gene TRBJ1-2; D is unclear. The CDR3 is 14 residues long. Trimming cost V 0 bases and J 4 bases, with 9 bases left between them. CDR1 is SEHNR, CDR2 FQNEAQ, per germline (reference sequence). CDR3 coding DNA: TGTGCCAGCAGCTTAGCGGGAGGGATCTATGGCTACACCTTC. Translated, it gives CASSLAGGIYGYTF.

V gene TRBV28 combines with J gene TRBJ1-5; D gene ambiguous. Trimming removed 3 bases at V and 2 bases at J, with 23 bases between. There are 19 residues in the CDR3. Germline V lookup: CDR1 MDHEN, CDR2 SYDVKM. The CDR3, as DNA: TGTGCCAGCAGTTTGGAGGCAAAGGCCCTACGGGCGGGCAATCAGCCCCAGCATTTT. Translated: CASSLEAKALRAGNQPQHF. Using reference TRBV28 and TRBJ1-5 for the parts outside the CDR3, the full variable domain is DVKVTQSSRYLVKRTGEKVFLECVQDMDHENMFWYRQDPGLGLRLIYFSYDVKMKEKGDIPEGYSVSREKKERFSLILESASTNQTSMYLCASSLEAKALRAGNQPQHFGDGTRLSIL.

The rearrangement joins TRBV27 to TRBJ1-1, with D perhaps TRBD1 (6 bases). Trimming stripped 4 bases from V and 5 bases from J, with 8 bases between. Germline V gene lookup returns CDR1 MNHEY and CDR2 SMNVEV (reference sequence). The CDR3 extends over 12 amino acids. DNA of the CDR3: TGTGCCAGCAGTTCACAGGGTACTGAAGCTTTCTTT. Protein sequence: CASSSQGTEAFF.

The rearrangement uses TRBV6-5 and TRBJ2-3; D remains unclear. The CDR3 has 13 residues. The V gene lost 5 bases and the J gene lost 6 bases, with 12 bases spanning the gap. The V gene's germline CDR1 is MNHEY and CDR2 SVGAGI. As DNA, the CDR3 is TGTGCCAGCAGTCACAGACGTTCCGATACGCAGTATTTT. Its translation is CASSHRRSDTQYF.

This rearrangement joins TRBV6-5 to TRBJ1-1; D uncertain. The CDR3 runs to 15 residues. V shed 5 bases and J shed 2 bases, with 15 bases lying between them. Germline V gene data show CDR1 as MNHEY and CDR2 as SVGAGI. The CDR3 sequence: CASSPIQLTNTEAFF. As DNA, the CDR3 is TGTGCCAGCAGTCCGATACAGCTAACCAACACTGAAGCTTTCTTT.

This clone has a handful of counts. V usage is TRBV4-1 and J usage is TRBJ2-2, with TRBD1 matching over 12 bases. The V and J ends lost 5 bases and 7 bases, in that order; junction bases with no gene match: 14. The germline gives CDR1 MGHRA, CDR2 YSYEKL. The CDR3 length is 18 residues. CDR3 DNA: TGCGCCAGCAGCTTAAACCCCCGGGACAGGGGGCGTGTCGGGGAGCTGTTTTTT. It specifies CASSLNPRDRGRVGELFF.

The rearrangement links TRBV9 to TRBJ2-5; D is unclear. V lost 3 bases, J lost 0 bases, and 12 bases lay in between. Germline V CDR1 and CDR2: SGDLS, YYNGEE. The CDR3 runs to 15 residues. This chain's CDR3 is CASSGSWENQETQYF. The CDR3 region has the DNA TGTGCCAGCAGCGGATCTTGGGAAAACCAAGAGACCCAGTACTTC. The whole variable domain, remainder taken from reference TRBV9 and TRBJ2-5, is DSGVTQTPKHLITATGQRVTLRCSPRSGDLSVYWYQQSLDQGLQFLIQYYNGEERAKGNILERFSAQQFPDLHSELNLSSLELGDSALYFCASSGSWENQETQYFGPGTRLLVL.

This rearrangement joins TRBV2 to TRBJ1-3; 7 bases agree with TRBD1. The V segment lost 6 bases and the J segment 3 bases; nucleotides outside the gene matches: 5. Germline CDR1 and CDR2: SNHLY and FYNNEI. The CDR3 sequence is 14 residues long. CDR3 region: CASRPGTVGNTIYF. The DNA for the CDR3 is TGTGCCAGCAGACCCGGGACAGTTGGAAACACCATATATTTT.

This clone was found once. The V gene is TRBV5-1, the J gene TRBJ2-7; possibly TRBD1 or TRBD2 for D (5 bases each). Germline CDR1 and CDR2: SGHRS and YFSETQ. The CDR3 contains 15 residues. Trimming took off 4 bases at V and 7 bases at J, with 21 bases between the two ends. The CDR3, as DNA: TGCGCCAGCAGCACCAATCGGGACCCAACCGGTGAGCAGTACTTC. Translation gives CASSTNRDPTGEQYF.

V is TRBV5-1 and J is TRBJ1-4; weak D call: TRBD1 (6 bases). Trimming removed 1 base from V and 0 bases from J, with 13 bases in between. The CDR3 consists of 17 residues. Germline V CDR1 and CDR2: SGHRS, YFSETQ. The DNA for the CDR3 is TGCGCCAGCAGCTTGTCAGGGGATGCCGCAACTAATGAAAAACTGTTTTTT. Its translation is CASSLSGDAATNEKLFF.

The chain combines TRBV25-1 with TRBJ2-7; 9 bases are shared with TRBD1. The CDR3 runs 14 residues. Germline CDR1 reads MGHDK; CDR2 reads SYGVNS. V gave up 6 bases and J gave up 4 bases; unmatched junction bases: 7. CDR3 nucleotide sequence: TGTGCCAGCAGCCGCGAACAGGGGGCATACGAGCAGTACTTC. As protein: CASSREQGAYEQYF.

This chain links TRBV6-6 with TRBJ1-4; TRBD1 is a possible D gene (5 bases). This CDR3 has 14 amino acids. V was pared by 7 bases and J by 4 bases, with 13 bases between. Germline CDR1 is MNHNY and CDR2 is SVGAGI (reference sequence). The CDR3 DNA follows: TGTGCCAGCATGCGACAGCTCCTTAATGAAAAACTGTTTTTT. The encoded protein is CASMRQLLNEKLFF.

The genes are TRBV7-6 and TRBJ2-6, with D possibly being TRBD1 (6 bases). Germline CDR1 SGHVS, CDR2 FNYEAQ. Trimming took off 2 bases at V and 0 bases at J, with 20 bases between the two ends. The CDR3 is 20 amino acids. CDR3 in amino acids: CASSLILGAITLSGANVLTF. In DNA, the CDR3 is TGTGCCAGCAGCTTAATTTTGGGGGCGATAACCCTCTCTGGGGCCAACGTCCTGACTTTC.

The chain employs TRBV5-1 and TRBJ1-5; D perhaps matches TRBD1 (5 bases). With 0 bases removed from V and 7 bases from J, the gap between germline ends came to 8 bases. CDR1 and CDR2 (germline): SGHRS, YFSETQ. The CDR3 contains 13 residues. CDR3 in DNA: TGCGCCAGCAGCTTGGACGACAGCCAGCCCCAGCATTTT. Translating it yields CASSLDDSQPQHF.

This chain connects TRBV2 to TRBJ1-3, with a tentative D call TRBD1 (6 bases). The germline gives CDR1 SNHLY, CDR2 FYNNEI. The ends were cut back, 6 bases at V and 8 bases at J, with 20 bases in the middle. This CDR3 is 15 amino acids long. Here the CDR3 DNA reads TGTGCCAGCAGGCCAGGAGGGGGGGCTGGTTACACCATATATTTT. Translating it yields CASRPGGGAGYTIYF.

The gene calls are TRBV6-5 and TRBJ1-2, with D uncertain. The CDR3 spans 13 residues. Germline V gene lookup returns CDR1 MNHEY and CDR2 SVGAGI. The germline V and J ends were trimmed by 5 bases and 2 bases, with 9 bases remaining between them. CDR3: CASSKVENYGYTF. The CDR3 nucleotides are TGTGCCAGCAGTAAGGTAGAGAACTATGGCTACACCTTC.

This chain uses TRBV9 with TRBJ1-1, with a possible D match to TRBD1 (6 bases). Germline CDR1 reads SGDLS; CDR2 reads YYNGEE. The CDR3 is 14 amino acids. Trimming removed 4 bases from V and 0 bases from J, with 10 bases in between. The DNA of the CDR3 is TGTGCCAGCAGCCGAGGGGGTATGAACACTGAAGCTTTCTTT. It translates to CASSRGGMNTEAFF.

The chain has TRBV7-2 and TRBJ1-1; D is uncertain. Deletions cut 8 bases from V and 1 base from J, with 5 bases between. Per germline, CDR1 SGHTA and CDR2 FQGNSA. The CDR3 sequence is 11 residues long. The CDR3 nucleotides read TGTGCCAGCCGACGGAACACTGAAGCTTTCTTT. As protein: CASRRNTEAFF.

This chain links TRBV27 with TRBJ2-2; 14 bases agree with TRBD2. The junction had 15 bases not matched to a gene; V was cut back by 4 bases and J by 8 bases. The CDR3 length is 19 residues. The germline V gene encodes CDR1 MNHEY and CDR2 SMNVEV (reference sequence). CDR3 sequence (DNA): TGTGCCAGCAGTTCACCGGGACTAGCGGGAGAGGCAGTGTTGGGGGAGCTGTTTTTT. This codes for CASSSPGLAGEAVLGELFF.